This entry lists 24 T cell receptor beta chains sequenced from one sample in a study of T cells after posttransplantation cyclophosphamide. Control samples came 1 year after myeloablative marrow transplants with methotrexate plus calcineurin inhibitor. Clones were read by immunoSEQ multiplex PCR, and TCRdb kept only the in-frame ones, dropping some. The repertoire holds roughly 11,000 clones, with 80% to 85% as singletons. The sequencing here drew on PBMCs, taken around 350 days after allogeneic stem cell transplant with calcineurin inhibitor and methotrexate. The receptors here all came from a male patient between 25 and 39 years old who received an allogeneic stem cell transplant from an unrelated donor, was CMV-positive, and had acute GVHD only. Some T cells may trace back to the graft donor.

In its sample, this clone was seen once. This chain uses TRBV19 with TRBJ2-1, with TRBD1 identical over 9 bases. The germline CDR1 and CDR2 sequences are LNHDA and SQIVND (reference sequence). The CDR3 runs 15 residues. The J segment lost 2 bases and the V segment lost 4 bases, leaving 3 bases of the junction unmatched. The CDR3 spells CASSNTGGAYNEQFF. CDR3 DNA sequence: TGTGCCAGTAGTAATACAGGGGGCGCCTACAATGAGCAGTTCTTC.

This rearrangement joins TRBV30 to TRBJ1-5, with 9 nucleotides matching TRBD1. This CDR3 has 14 amino acids. V was pared by 3 bases and J by 0 bases, with 0 bases of the junction left unmatched. The germline V gene has CDR1 GTSNPN and CDR2 SVGIG (reference sequence). This CDR3 is CAWRGQGSNQPQHF. The DNA of the CDR3 is TGTGCCTGGAGGGGACAGGGTAGCAATCAGCCCCAGCATTTT.

The chain links TRBV30 to TRBJ2-3, with TRBD1 matching 11 bases. Germline-derived CDR1 and CDR2 are GTSNPN and SVGIG (reference sequence). J gave up 3 bases and V 3 bases, and 8 bases lay outside the gene matches. CDR3 size: 16 residues. CDR3 loop: CAWSAGTGGLTDTQYF. DNA of the CDR3: TGTGCCTGGAGCGCCGGGACAGGGGGTTTGACAGATACGCAGTATTTT. Complete variable domain (other parts from reference TRBV30 and TRBJ2-3): SQTIHQWPATLVQPVGSPLSLECTVEGTSNPNLYWYRQAAGRGLQLLFYSVGIGQISSEVPQNLSASRPQDRQFILSSKKLLLSDSGFYLCAWSAGTGGLTDTQYFGPGTRLTVL.

The chain uses TRBV5-5 and TRBJ1-5; 8 bases are shared with TRBD1. Germline V lookup: CDR1 SGHKS, CDR2 YYEKEE (reference sequence). The CDR3 covers 15 residues. The V segment lost 4 bases and the J segment 3 bases; nucleotides outside the gene matches: 6. In DNA form, the CDR3 reads TGTGCCAGCAGCACAATGACAGGGGTCAATCAGCCCCAGCATTTT. It specifies CASSTMTGVNQPQHF.

This clone has more than one count but fewer than ten. V usage is TRBV2 and J usage is TRBJ2-3, with D possibly TRBD2 on 5 matching bases. V was cut by 7 bases and J by 0 bases, with 17 bases left in between. Germline V gene lookup returns CDR1 SNHLY and CDR2 FYNNEI. This CDR3 is built from 16 residues. CDR3 loop: CASTSGYRISTDTQYF. The DNA of the CDR3 is TGTGCCAGCACGAGCGGATATAGGATTAGCACAGATACGCAGTATTTT.

Here the CDR3 DNA reads TGTGCCAGCAGTTCCAGGGGTGGCACTGAAGCTTTCTTT. Protein sequence: CASSSRGGTEAFF. The chain uses TRBV6-5 and TRBJ1-1, with a possible D match to TRBD1 (6 bases). The CDR3 length is 13 residues. Trimming removed 4 bases at V and 4 bases at J, with 10 bases between. The germline V gene encodes CDR1 MNHEY and CDR2 SVGAGI.

The chain has TRBV6-5 and TRBJ1-1; TRBD1 matches 7 bases. The germline V gene encodes CDR1 MNHEY and CDR2 SVGAGI. V was pared by 6 bases and J by 4 bases, with 2 bases of the junction left unmatched. The CDR3 is made up of 12 amino acids. The CDR3 here is CASSTGVTEAFF. The CDR3 region has the DNA TGTGCCAGCAGCACAGGGGTCACTGAAGCTTTCTTT.

In its sample, this clone was seen once. This chain links TRBV25-1 with TRBJ2-5; 10 nucleotides line up with TRBD1. Trimming cost V 8 bases and J 3 bases; bases outside gene matches: 6. The V gene's germline CDR1 is MGHDK and CDR2 SYGVNS. CDR3 length: 14 amino acids. In DNA, the CDR3 is TGTGCCAGCCAGCCCGGGACAGGGGAAGAGACCCAGTACTTC. Its protein is CASQPGTGEETQYF.

The V call is TRBV9, the J call TRBJ2-2, with TRBD2 identical over 7 bases. V shed 2 bases and J 1 base; nucleotides not matched to a gene: 2. The germline V gene encodes CDR1 SGDLS and CDR2 YYNGEE. The CDR3 has 15 residues. The CDR3 nucleotides read TGTGCCAGCAGCGTTATAGCGGGGAACACCGGGGAGCTGTTTTTT. Translated: CASSVIAGNTGELFF.

The chain uses TRBV5-4 and TRBJ2-1, with D maybe TRBD2 (6 bases). The CDR3 contains 13 residues. Germline V gives CDR1 SGHNT, CDR2 YYREEE (reference sequence). V lost 1 base, J lost 9 bases, and 11 bases lay in between. CDR3 nucleotides: TGTGCCAGCAGCTTGACAGGAGGGTTTGAGCAGTTCTTC. Protein sequence: CASSLTGGFEQFF. Variable domain in full (rest from reference TRBV5-4 and TRBJ2-1): ETGVTQSPTHLIKTRGQQVTLRCSSQSGHNTVSWYQQALGQGPQFIFQYYREEENGRGNFPPRFSGLQFPNYSSELNVNALELDDSALYLCASSLTGGFEQFFGPGTRLTVL.

This chain links TRBV6-5 with TRBJ2-1; TRBD2 aligns across 11 bases. The V and J ends lost 8 bases and 4 bases, in that order; junction bases with no gene match: 1. Per germline, CDR1 MNHEY and CDR2 SVGAGI. CDR3 length equals 13 residues. The CDR3 is CASGTSGYNEQFF. The CDR3 DNA is TGTGCCAGCGGGACTAGCGGATACAATGAGCAGTTCTTC.

This clone has a handful of counts. V gene TRBV4-1 combines with J gene TRBJ1-1; D call uncertain. CDR1 and CDR2 from the germline V gene are MGHRA and YSYEKL. The CDR3 is 13 residues long. The germline V and J ends were trimmed by 5 bases and 6 bases, with 13 bases remaining between them. This CDR3 is CASSSRLSSEAFF. CDR3 DNA: TGCGCCAGCAGCTCCCGACTGTCTTCTGAAGCTTTCTTT.

The chain uses TRBV7-6 and TRBJ2-5; unclear D gene. V lost 1 base, J lost 4 bases, and 7 bases lay in between. Germline CDR1 is SGHVS and CDR2 is FNYEAQ. CDR3 size: 13 residues. The CDR3 is CASSLGLRETQYF. Written as DNA, the CDR3 is TGTGCCAGCAGCTTAGGTCTACGAGAGACCCAGTACTTC.

The chain combines TRBV4-1 with TRBJ1-1, with TRBD1 as a possible D gene (6 bases). The CDR3 runs 15 residues. The V end was cut by 0 bases, the J end by 5 bases, with 13 bases between. CDR1 and CDR2 (germline): MGHRA, YSYEKL. CDR3: CASSQEGQGWTEAFF. DNA of the CDR3: TGCGCCAGCAGCCAAGAAGGGCAGGGGTGGACTGAAGCTTTCTTT.

This sequence joins TRBV5-6 and TRBJ1-2; D might be TRBD1 (5 bases). CDR3 length: 14 amino acids. Germline V gene lookup returns CDR1 SGHDT and CDR2 YYEEEE. The germline V and J ends were trimmed by 4 bases and 4 bases, with 14 bases remaining between them. The CDR3, as DNA: TGTGCCAGCAGCGGGGCGGGACGGCGCTATGGCTACACCTTC. Amino acid sequence: CASSGAGRRYGYTF.

The chain joins TRBV5-6 to TRBJ2-7, with 9 bases identical to TRBD1. The CDR3 loop spans 13 amino acids. Germline assignment: CDR1 SGHDT and CDR2 YYEEEE. The J segment lost 5 bases and the V segment lost 4 bases, leaving 4 bases of the junction unmatched. The chain's CDR3 is CASSPQGAHEQYF. CDR3 coding DNA: TGTGCCAGCAGCCCACAGGGGGCGCACGAGCAGTACTTC.

The chain employs TRBV7-2 and TRBJ1-5, with D maybe TRBD1 (5 bases). V lost 1 base and J 1 base, leaving 14 bases between the germline ends. The germline CDR1 and CDR2 sequences are SGHTA and FQGNSA. The CDR3 has 17 residues. The CDR3, as DNA: TGTGCCAGCAGCTTAGGCGCGTCGCCAGGGAGCAATCAGCCCCAGCATTTT. It codes for CASSLGASPGSNQPQHF. Full variable domain (remainder filled in from reference TRBV7-2 and TRBJ1-5): GAGVSQSPSNKVTEKGKDVELRCDPISGHTALYWYRQSLGQGLEFLIYFQGNSAPDKSGLPSDRFSAERTGGSVSTLTIQRTQQEDSAVYLCASSLGASPGSNQPQHFGDGTRLSIL.

The chain uses TRBV6-1 and TRBJ1-1; tentative D call: TRBD1 (6 bases). This CDR3 comprises 13 residues. Germline assignment: CDR1 MNHNS and CDR2 SASEGT. V was clipped by 7 bases and J by 4 bases, with 13 bases between them. CDR3 sequence: CASTYRVATEAFF. CDR3 nucleotides: TGTGCCAGCACCTACAGGGTGGCCACTGAAGCTTTCTTT.

The rearrangement joins TRBV9 to TRBJ1-1; no reliable D call. The germline gives CDR1 SGDLS, CDR2 YYNGEE. The CDR3 extends over 14 amino acids. V lost 4 bases to trimming and J lost 9 bases, with 19 bases between them. DNA of the CDR3: TGTGCCAGCAGCCCTGGAGGACTGGTTTCTCAAGCTTTCTTT. Translation: CASSPGGLVSQAFF.

The rearrangement uses TRBV10-3 and TRBJ1-2, with D tentatively TRBD1 (5 bases). V was shortened by 5 bases and J by 7 bases, with 14 bases between the two germline ends. CDR1 ENHRY and CDR2 SYGVKD come from the germline V gene. The CDR3 is made up of 13 amino acids. DNA of the CDR3: TGTGCCATCAGTCCGGGACTCTCCTTTGGCTACACCTTC. Translation gives CAISPGLSFGYTF.

V is TRBV6-5 and J is TRBJ1-2; D unclear. CDR3 length equals 14 residues. V was cut by 0 bases and J by 0 bases, with 5 bases left in between. CDR1 and CDR2 from the germline V gene are MNHEY and SVGAGI. The CDR3 here is CASSYSGTNYGYTF. The CDR3 region has the DNA TGTGCCAGCAGTTACTCGGGCACTAACTATGGCTACACCTTC.

This chain joins TRBV10-2 and TRBJ2-3, with D possibly matching TRBD2 (5 bases). This CDR3 is 14 amino acids long. Germline V gene sequence: CDR1 WSHSY, CDR2 SAAADI. Trimming left V 3 bases short and J 6 bases short, with 13 bases between. CDR3 coding DNA: TGCGCCAGCAGTGAATTGAGGGCTGGGGATACGCAGTATTTT. Amino acid sequence: CASSELRAGDTQYF.

The V gene is TRBV27, the J gene TRBJ1-5; 8 bases fit TRBD1. Germline trimming cut 6 bases from V and 0 bases from J; bases unmatched to any gene: 4. Germline values: CDR1 MNHEY, CDR2 SMNVEV (reference sequence). This CDR3 contains 15 residues. The CDR3 reads CASRLTGDSNQPQHF. As DNA, the CDR3 is TGTGCCAGCAGACTGACAGGGGATAGCAATCAGCCCCAGCATTTT.

The rearrangement links TRBV19 to TRBJ2-1, with 8 bases that match TRBD1. Germline V gives CDR1 LNHDA, CDR2 SQIVND (reference sequence). There are 13 residues in the CDR3. Trimming at V came to 8 bases and at J to 6 bases, leaving 6 bases not matched to a gene. The CDR3 DNA sequence: TGTGCCAGTTCATGGACAGGGCTCAATGAGCAGTTCTTC. Amino acid sequence: CASSWTGLNEQFF.